The subject of this entry is one T cell receptor beta chain. Its antigen is currently not known. Base quality data are lacking; no much larger clone is found one base away. V and J lose 1 base and 5 bases, and a span of 5 bases separates them. From the germline V gene (reference sequence), CDR1 is LGHDT and CDR2 is YNNKEL. Its CDR3 holds 12 amino acids, cysteine through phenylalanine. CDR3 DNA is the only sequence kept; it has 36 bases, read in frame from the first base. The H label marked samples taken from distinct, geographically separated regions of the hepatocellular carcinoma nodule. Early-stage hepatocellular carcinoma was present in all patients, and no therapy was administered to any patient before surgical resection. No macroscopic evidence of necrosis or hemorrhage was present in the sampled areas. TCR sequencing (ImmunoSeq) was performed on multiple regions from two patients. Frozen resection tissue samples were collected at least 1 cm apart from each other. Genomic DNA was isolated from bulk tissue with the DNeasy blood and tissue kit.

This specimen comes from a study of intratumoral heterogeneity in liver cancer. Context from the whole study: Across the full roughly 15-patient cohort, most patients were male and a median age of roughly 69 years was recorded. To investigate intratumor heterogeneity, the study integrated RNA-seq, DNA sequencing, TCR-seq and SNP array data drawn from multiple regions of hepatocellular carcinoma specimens. The full cohort included some 74 multiregional samples from some 14 HCC patients, consisting of 45 to 55 tumoral regions and about 20 adjacent nontumoral regions. Paper-wide results and their limitations: TCR sequencing reportedly confirmed RNA-seq-based estimates of regional differences in tumor-infiltrating lymphocyte burden. In each sequenced patient, tumor region a showed significantly more unique T-cell clonal expansions than tumor region b. Within each of the two sequenced patients, overall T cell clonality showed no significant difference between tumor regions. A relatively low patient number and under-sampled tumor-infiltrating lymphocyte representation were acknowledged by the authors as limitations.

Using the immunoSEQ assay, the TCR beta chain CDR3 regions were sequenced from genomic DNA. Rearranged VDJ segments were amplified with primers that anneal to V and J segments. The original methods were these. The ImmunoSeq Analyzer software was used to calculate clonality and richness metrics. Differentially abundant clones between regions were identified using Fisher's exact test plus a beta-binomial method for added stringency. TCRdb took over this immuneACCESS table, retaining in-frame rearrangements with V and J assigned. Such tables are incomplete; in checked studies, under half of the missing clones stem from an unresolved V gene, and the remainder is unexplained. V and J calls and clone size are given by that table; D and trimming were obtained from the DNA. For this sample the table gives fewer than 6,500 clones, of which approximately 64% were detected only once. Jointly, the top ten make up more than 35% of the sample.

The sequence links TRBV3-1 (or the pseudogene TRBV3-2) to TRBJ2-5; the D gene remains uncertain. The sequences come from tumor tissue, collected before any cancer treatment. This clonotype was obtained from a woman in her 70s with hepatocellular carcinoma. CDR3 sequence: CASSQGQETQYF. The DNA sequence is TGTGCCAGCAGCCAAGGGCAGGAGACCCAGTACTTC.